A single sample is the source of the 14 T cell receptor beta chains below, sequenced in a study of cytomegalovirus exposure and HLA in healthy donors. Sequencing was performed with immunoSEQ multiplex PCR; in TCRdb, only in-frame clones are kept and a portion is missing. This table has about 160,000 clones, just under 85% appearing once. The sample consisted of PBMCs. These receptors all stem from a man aged 30-40 years in good health and CMV-seropositive.

The J gene is TRBJ2-7, the V gene TRBV18, with 8 bases fitting TRBD1. Germline V gene data show CDR1 as KGHSH and CDR2 as LQKENI. V lost 1 base, J lost 3 bases, and 5 bases stayed unmatched. The CDR3 runs to 15 residues. The CDR3 DNA sequence: TGTGCCAGCTCACCACTGGACAGGGTGGGCTACGAGCAGTACTTC. Amino acids: CASSPLDRVGYEQYF.

The rearrangement uses TRBV6-1 and TRBJ2-2, with D possibly TRBD1 on 6 matching bases. V dropped 4 bases and J dropped 6 bases, with 18 bases sitting between them. This CDR3 is 16 amino acids long. Per germline, CDR1 MNHNS and CDR2 SASEGT. For the CDR3, the DNA is TGTGCCAGCAGTGTACTCAGGGGCGCCTTATCCGGGGAGCTGTTTTTT. It is translated as CASSVLRGALSGELFF.

This rearrangement joins TRBV5-4 to TRBJ1-2, with 7 bases aligning to TRBD1. Losses at the gene ends were 10 bases for V and 7 bases for J; bases not matched to a gene: 10. The CDR3 is 12 residues long. Germline loops: CDR1 SGHNT, CDR2 YYREEE (reference sequence). The CDR3 loop is CAGKGTESGYTF. The DNA of the CDR3 is TGTGCCGGTAAAGGGACAGAAAGTGGCTACACCTTC.

The sample holds one count of this clone. This chain connects TRBV6-5 to TRBJ2-1; 8 bases are a match to TRBD1. Trimming removed 3 bases from V and 4 bases from J; junction bases left unmatched: 8. Germline assignment: CDR1 MNHEY and CDR2 SVGAGI. The CDR3 totals 16 residues. The CDR3: CASSYNGDRRYNEQFF. DNA for the CDR3: TGTGCCAGCAGTTATAACGGGGACAGGCGATACAATGAGCAGTTCTTC.

V usage is TRBV11-2 and J usage is TRBJ2-7; TRBD2 aligns across 9 bases. The CDR3 is 15 amino acids. J was trimmed by 4 bases and V by 5 bases; bases with no gene match: 9. Germline lookup yields CDR1 SGHAT and CDR2 FQNNGV. The CDR3 DNA reads as TGTGCCAGCAGCAAAGAGCCTAGCGGGGAGTACGAGCAGTACTTC. This codes for CASSKEPSGEYEQYF.

The chain is built from TRBV7-6 and TRBJ1-3; no definite D call. There are 14 residues in the CDR3. Trimming removed 8 bases at V and 4 bases at J, with 15 bases between. CDR1 is SGHVS, CDR2 FNYEAQ, per germline. The CDR3 DNA follows: TGTGCCAGCGACCCCTCGGGTACCGGAAACACCATATATTTT. Translated: CASDPSGTGNTIYF. The full variable domain, completed using reference TRBV7-6 and TRBJ1-3, is GAGVSQSPRYKVTKRGQDVALRCDPISGHVSLYWYRQALGQGPEFLTYFNYEAQQDKSGLPNDRFSAERPEGSISTLTIQRTEQRDSAMYRCASDPSGTGNTIYFGEGSWLTVV.

This clone was seen only once. CDR3 in DNA: TGTGCCAGCAGTTATATCCGTAGGGGTGAGCAGTTCTTC. Amino acid sequence: CASSYIRRGEQFF. The chain couples TRBV27 to TRBJ2-1, with D maybe TRBD1 (5 bases). CDR1 and CDR2 (germline): MNHEY, SMNVEV (reference sequence). Trimming cost V 4 bases and J 9 bases, with 13 bases left between them. CDR3 length equals 13 residues.

This chain uses TRBV2 with TRBJ2-5; 7 nucleotides line up with TRBD2. CDR3 size: 12 residues. Per the germline V gene, CDR1 is SNHLY and CDR2 is FYNNEI. V lost 8 bases and J lost 4; bases outside the gene matches: 4. In DNA form, the CDR3 reads TGTGCCAGCCGGACTAGACTAGAGACCCAGTACTTC. It codes for CASRTRLETQYF.

The chain is built from TRBV13 and TRBJ2-7; unclear D gene. CDR1 and CDR2 from the germline V gene are PRHDT and FYEKMQ (reference sequence). Between the trimmed V and J ends, which lost 5 bases and 3 bases, there was a span of 5 bases. The CDR3 extends over 11 amino acids. The CDR3 bases are TGTGCCAGCAGCCTGCGCTACGAGCAGTACTTC. The encoded protein is CASSLRYEQYF.

The chain recombines TRBV6-5 with TRBJ2-7; D possibly corresponds to TRBD1 (5 bases). CDR3 length: 14 amino acids. Germline V CDR1 and CDR2: MNHEY, SVGAGI. The ends were cut back, 0 bases at V and 1 base at J, with 7 bases in the middle. The CDR3 spells CASSYSGASYEQYF. DNA of the CDR3: TGTGCCAGCAGTTACTCTGGGGCATCCTACGAGCAGTACTTC.

The chain uses TRBV4-1 and TRBJ2-7; a possible D gene is TRBD2 (5 bases). CDR3 length: 15 amino acids. The V and J ends lost 0 bases and 1 base respectively, with 10 bases between them. Per germline, CDR1 MGHRA and CDR2 YSYEKL. Written as DNA, the CDR3 is TGCGCCAGCAGCCAAGATCTAGGACTGTCCTACGAGCAGTACTTC. Its translation is CASSQDLGLSYEQYF.

The chain employs TRBV18 and TRBJ1-5; D not certain. Germline-derived CDR1 and CDR2 are KGHSH and LQKENI. V lost 6 bases and J lost 0, with 6 bases in between. CDR3 length equals 13 residues. The CDR3 here is CASSEYSNQPQHF. CDR3 coding DNA: TGTGCCAGCTCCGAGTATAGCAATCAGCCCCAGCATTTT.

V is TRBV5-6 and J is TRBJ1-2, with D possibly matching TRBD1 (6 bases). The CDR3 consists of 13 residues. Trimming took off 1 base at V and 5 bases at J, with 9 bases between the two ends. Germline V gene sequence: CDR1 SGHDT, CDR2 YYEEEE. In DNA form, the CDR3 reads TGTGCCAGCAGCTTGATGGGGGCGTATGGCTACACCTTC. Translated: CASSLMGAYGYTF.

In this sample, this clone turned up once. This rearrangement joins TRBV6-5 to TRBJ1-6; D ambiguous. The CDR3 runs 14 residues. V gave up 7 bases and J gave up 7 bases, with 14 bases separating them. Germline CDR1 and CDR2: MNHEY and SVGAGI. The DNA of the CDR3 is TGTGCCAGCACCGAGGTTAGAGGGAATTCACCCCTCCACTTT. Its translation: CASTEVRGNSPLHF.